This T cell receptor (beta chain) was captured in a study of blood T cell repertoires in COVID-19. At the level of the study: Some COVID-19 samples were acute and others convalescent; all came from the United States, Italy and Spain. Sample material is recorded as cDNA or gDNA derived from T cells, B-cell-depleted T cells, or PBMCs.

V trimming: 0 bases; J trimming: 10 bases; junction bases outside the gene matches: 3. Germline lookup yields CDR1 LNHDA and CDR2 SQIVND (reference sequence). There are 14 residues in the CDR3. Under the authors' procedure: By means of reference gene primer amplification, nucleated cell counts were estimated. Here immunoSEQ multiplex PCR was the method, and the copy in TCRdb shows in-frame clones only, minus some. That table supplies the V and J calls and clone size; D and trimming were determined from the DNA. The table lists hundreds of thousands of clones, approximately 80% of them singletons. The TCR sequence derives from a man older than 75 with acute or convalescent COVID-19. What was sequenced was peripheral blood. The chain has TRBV19 and TRBJ1-6; TRBD1 matches at 7 bases. For the CDR3, the DNA is TGTGCCAGTAGTATAGAAAGGGGGCGGTCACCCCTCCACTTT. Protein: CASSIERGRSPLHF. Using reference TRBV19 and TRBJ1-6 for the parts outside the CDR3, the full variable domain is DGGITQSPKYLFRKEGQNVTLSCEQNLNHDAMYWYRQDPGQGLRLIYYSQIVNDFQKGDIAEGYSVSREKKESFPLTVTSAQKNPTAFYLCASSIERGRSPLHFGNGTRLTVT.